This note documents a single TCR beta chain sequence. The data were produced by immunoSEQ multiplex PCR, yet TCRdb's version contains in-frame clones alone and is incomplete. The data hold around 180,000 clones, with around nine tenths observed a single time. This sample is drawn from a study of T cell responses to AZD1222 COVID-19 vaccine. This specimen was peripheral blood, taken on day 0 of AZD1222 vaccination. The sequence came from an adult in good health.

The CDR3 region has the DNA TGTGCCAGCTCAGCCACCGGCACCAGCGTTGGGGAGACCCAGTACTTC. Its protein product is CASSATGTSVGETQYF. The chain employs TRBV18 and TRBJ2-5; D is uncertain. The CDR3 totals 16 residues. Germline V gene sequence: CDR1 KGHSH, CDR2 LQKENI. Between the trimmed V and J ends, which lost 5 bases and 5 bases, there was a span of 21 bases.